This T cell receptor beta chain is from a study of CD8 T cells in ankylosing spondylitis. Study-level results: Relatively scarce in peripheral blood, disease-linked clones were CD8+. Several of the motif variants were reported before in synovial fluid and blood from reactive arthritis. Ankylosing spondylitis blood appeared to carry a characteristic TCR beta motif of several highly homologous variants.

In its sample, this clonotype was seen many times. The antigen is not known. Quantitative barcoded 5'-RACE was used to prepare TCR beta libraries. TCRdb reprocessed the 5' RACE reads with MiXCR, giving one entry per CDR3 protein. In the table there are roughly 40,000 distinct CDR3 sequences, 3.5% to 4% of which are singletons. The V gene lost 3 bases and the J gene lost 8 bases, with 11 bases spanning the gap. Germline V gives CDR1 SGDLS, CDR2 YYNGEE. The CDR3 has 12 residues. Source material: blood, either unsorted or a sorted T cell fraction (not recorded which). This chain connects TRBV9 to TRBJ1-2; D not resolved. The sequence came from a female donor with ankylosing spondylitis or in good health (not recorded which). CDR3 sequence (DNA): TGTGCCAGCAGCGCAGGCGCTCGGGGCTACACCTTC. Translation gives CASSAGARGYTF.